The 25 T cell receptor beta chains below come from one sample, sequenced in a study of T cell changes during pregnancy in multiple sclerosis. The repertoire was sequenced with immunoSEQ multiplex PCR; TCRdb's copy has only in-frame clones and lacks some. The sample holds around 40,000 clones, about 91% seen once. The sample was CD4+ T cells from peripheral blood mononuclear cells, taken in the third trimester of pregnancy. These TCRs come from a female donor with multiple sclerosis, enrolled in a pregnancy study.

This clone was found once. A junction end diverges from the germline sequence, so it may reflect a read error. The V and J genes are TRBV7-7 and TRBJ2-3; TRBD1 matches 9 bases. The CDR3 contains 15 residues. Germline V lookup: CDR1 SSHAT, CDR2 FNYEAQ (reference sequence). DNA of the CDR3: TGTGCTAGCAGCTCAGGGACAGGGATTGCAGATACGCAGTATTTT. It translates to CASSSGTGIADTQYF.

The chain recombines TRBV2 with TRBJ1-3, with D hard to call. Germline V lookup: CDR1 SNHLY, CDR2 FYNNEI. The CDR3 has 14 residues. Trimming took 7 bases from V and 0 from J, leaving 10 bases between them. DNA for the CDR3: TGTGCCAGCACCCTGGGCATCTCTGGAAACACCATATATTTT. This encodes CASTLGISGNTIYF.

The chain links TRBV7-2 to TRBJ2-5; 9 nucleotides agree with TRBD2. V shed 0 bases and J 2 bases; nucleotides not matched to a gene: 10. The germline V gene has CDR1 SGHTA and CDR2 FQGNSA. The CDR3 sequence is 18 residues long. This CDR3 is CASSLAGASGTEQETQYF. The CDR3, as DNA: TGTGCCAGCAGCTTAGCAGGGGCTAGCGGGACCGAACAAGAGACCCAGTACTTC.

CDR3 loop: CASSLTLARYNEQFF. The CDR3 DNA is TGTGCCAGCAGTTTAACCCTAGCGAGGTACAATGAGCAGTTCTTC. The V gene is TRBV27, the J gene TRBJ2-1, with D perhaps TRBD2 (6 bases). Germline V gene lookup returns CDR1 MNHEY and CDR2 SMNVEV (reference sequence). This CDR3 is built from 15 residues. V was cut by 2 bases and J by 4 bases, with 12 bases left in between.

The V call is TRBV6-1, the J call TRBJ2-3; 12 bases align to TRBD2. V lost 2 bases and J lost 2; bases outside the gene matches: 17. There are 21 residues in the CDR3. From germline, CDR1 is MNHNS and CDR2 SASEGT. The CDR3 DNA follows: TGTGCCAGCAGTGAAAGGAAAGGACTAGCGGGATCCATAGAATACACAGATACGCAGTATTTT. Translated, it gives CASSERKGLAGSIEYTDTQYF.

This CDR3 reads CASSPREQGNTEAFF. CDR3 DNA sequence: TGTGCCAGCTCACCCCGGGAACAGGGGAACACTGAAGCTTTCTTT. The rearrangement joins TRBV18 to TRBJ1-1; weak D call: TRBD1 (6 bases). The V gene's germline CDR1 is KGHSH and CDR2 LQKENI. V lost 3 bases and J lost 1, with 12 bases in between. CDR3 length equals 15 residues.

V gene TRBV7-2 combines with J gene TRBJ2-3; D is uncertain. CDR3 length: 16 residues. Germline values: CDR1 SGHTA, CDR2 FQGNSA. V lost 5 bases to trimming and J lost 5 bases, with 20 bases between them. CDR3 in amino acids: CASSIGRTPPQDTQYF. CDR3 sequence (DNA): TGTGCCAGCAGCATTGGCCGTACCCCACCCCAAGATACGCAGTATTTT. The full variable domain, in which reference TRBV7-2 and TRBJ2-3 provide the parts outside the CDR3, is GAGVSQSPSNKVTEKGKDVELRCDPISGHTALYWYRQSLGQGLEFLIYFQGNSAPDKSGLPSDRFSAERTGGSVSTLTIQRTQQEDSAVYLCASSIGRTPPQDTQYFGPGTRLTVL.

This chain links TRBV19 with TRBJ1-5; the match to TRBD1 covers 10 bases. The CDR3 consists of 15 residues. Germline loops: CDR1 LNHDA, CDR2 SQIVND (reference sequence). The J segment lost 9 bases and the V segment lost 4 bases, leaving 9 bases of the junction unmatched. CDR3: CASSKPGQGTRPQHF. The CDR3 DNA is TGTGCCAGTAGTAAGCCGGGACAGGGGACACGGCCCCAGCATTTT.

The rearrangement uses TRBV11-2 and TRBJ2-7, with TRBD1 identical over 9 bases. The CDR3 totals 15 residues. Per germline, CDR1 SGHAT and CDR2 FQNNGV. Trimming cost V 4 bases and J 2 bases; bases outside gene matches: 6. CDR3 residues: CASSWGTGLPYEQYF. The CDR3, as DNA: TGTGCCAGCAGCTGGGGGACAGGGCTCCCCTACGAGCAGTACTTC.

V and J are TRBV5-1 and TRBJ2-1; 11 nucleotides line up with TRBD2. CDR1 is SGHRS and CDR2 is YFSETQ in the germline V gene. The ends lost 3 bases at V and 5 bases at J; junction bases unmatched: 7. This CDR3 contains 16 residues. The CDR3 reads CASSSSGTSGNNEQFF. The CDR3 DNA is TGCGCCAGCAGCTCTTCCGGGACTAGCGGCAACAATGAGCAGTTCTTC.

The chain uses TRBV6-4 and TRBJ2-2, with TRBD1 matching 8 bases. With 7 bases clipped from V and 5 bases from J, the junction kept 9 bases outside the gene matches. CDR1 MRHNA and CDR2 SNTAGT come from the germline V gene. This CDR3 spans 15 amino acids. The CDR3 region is CASKEQGAVTGELFF. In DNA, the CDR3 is TGTGCCAGCAAAGAGCAGGGGGCCGTGACCGGGGAGCTGTTTTTT.

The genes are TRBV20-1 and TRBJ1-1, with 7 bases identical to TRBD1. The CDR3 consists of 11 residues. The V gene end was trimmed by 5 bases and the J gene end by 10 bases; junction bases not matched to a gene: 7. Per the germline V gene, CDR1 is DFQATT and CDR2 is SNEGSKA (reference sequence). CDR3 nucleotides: TGCAGTGCTCCTGCCAGGGGGATAGCTTTCTTT. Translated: CSAPARGIAFF.

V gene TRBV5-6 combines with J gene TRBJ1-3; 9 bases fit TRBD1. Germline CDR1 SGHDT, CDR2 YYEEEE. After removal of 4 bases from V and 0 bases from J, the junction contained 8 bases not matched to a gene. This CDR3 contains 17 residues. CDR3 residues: CASSRRGQGPSGNTIYF. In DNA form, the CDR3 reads TGTGCCAGCAGCCGCAGGGGACAGGGACCCTCTGGAAACACCATATATTTT.

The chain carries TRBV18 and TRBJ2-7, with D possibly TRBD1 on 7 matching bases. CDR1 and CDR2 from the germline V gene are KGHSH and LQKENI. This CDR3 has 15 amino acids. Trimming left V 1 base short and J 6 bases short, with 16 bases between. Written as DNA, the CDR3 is TGTGCCAGCTCACCACGCGGCGGGGCAGGGGGCGAGCAGTACTTC. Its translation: CASSPRGGAGGEQYF.

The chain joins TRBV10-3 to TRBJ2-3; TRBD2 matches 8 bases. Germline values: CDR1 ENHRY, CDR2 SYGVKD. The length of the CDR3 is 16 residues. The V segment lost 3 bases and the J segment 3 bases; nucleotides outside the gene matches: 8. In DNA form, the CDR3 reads TGTGCCATCAGTGATTTGGCGGGAGGTGGGACAGATACGCAGTATTTT. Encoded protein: CAISDLAGGGTDTQYF.

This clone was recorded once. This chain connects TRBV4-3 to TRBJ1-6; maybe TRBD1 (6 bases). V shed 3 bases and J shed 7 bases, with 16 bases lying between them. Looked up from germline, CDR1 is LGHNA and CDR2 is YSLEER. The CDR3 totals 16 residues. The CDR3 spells CASSQETQGPNSPLHF. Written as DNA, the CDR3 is TGCGCCAGCAGCCAGGAAACACAGGGTCCCAATTCACCCCTCCACTTT.

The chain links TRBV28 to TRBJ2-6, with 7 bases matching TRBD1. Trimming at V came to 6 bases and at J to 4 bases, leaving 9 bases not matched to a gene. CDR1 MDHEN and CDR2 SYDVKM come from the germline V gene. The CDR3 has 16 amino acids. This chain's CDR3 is CASRPYTGVGANVLTF. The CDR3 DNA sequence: TGTGCCAGCAGGCCGTACACAGGGGTAGGGGCCAACGTCCTGACTTTC.

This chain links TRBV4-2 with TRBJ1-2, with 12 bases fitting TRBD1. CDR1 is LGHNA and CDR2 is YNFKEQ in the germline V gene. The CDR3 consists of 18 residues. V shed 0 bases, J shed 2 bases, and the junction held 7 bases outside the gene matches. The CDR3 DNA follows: TGTGCCAGCAGCCAAGATTCTGGGACAGGGGGCGTAAACTATGGCTACACCTTC. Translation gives CASSQDSGTGGVNYGYTF.

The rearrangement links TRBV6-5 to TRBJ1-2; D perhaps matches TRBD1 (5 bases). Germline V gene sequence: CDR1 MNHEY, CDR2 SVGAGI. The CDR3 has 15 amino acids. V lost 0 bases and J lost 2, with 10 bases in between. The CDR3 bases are TGTGCCAGCAGTTACTCCGGGGGTATAAACTATGGCTACACCTTC. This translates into CASSYSGGINYGYTF.

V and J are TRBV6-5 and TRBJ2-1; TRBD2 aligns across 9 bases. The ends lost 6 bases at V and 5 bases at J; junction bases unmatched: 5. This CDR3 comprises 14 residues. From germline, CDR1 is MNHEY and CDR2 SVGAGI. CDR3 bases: TGTGCCAGCAGCCCGGGACTAGCCCACAATGAGCAGTTCTTC. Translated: CASSPGLAHNEQFF.

CDR3 amino acids: CASSLGLGLGEQYF. As DNA, the CDR3 is TGTGCCAGCAGCTTGGGACTGGGCCTGGGGGAGCAGTACTTC. This sequence joins TRBV7-9 and TRBJ2-7; maybe TRBD2 (6 bases). Trimming removed 3 bases from V and 7 bases from J, with 16 bases in between. Per the germline V gene, CDR1 is SEHNR and CDR2 is FQNEAQ (reference sequence). The CDR3 length is 14 residues. Full variable domain (rest looked up from reference TRBV7-9 and TRBJ2-7): DTGVSQNPRHKITKRGQNVTFRCDPISEHNRLYWYRQTLGQGPEFLTYFQNEAQLEKSRLLSDRFSAERPKGSFSTLEIQRTEQGDSAMYLCASSLGLGLGEQYFGPGTRLTVT.

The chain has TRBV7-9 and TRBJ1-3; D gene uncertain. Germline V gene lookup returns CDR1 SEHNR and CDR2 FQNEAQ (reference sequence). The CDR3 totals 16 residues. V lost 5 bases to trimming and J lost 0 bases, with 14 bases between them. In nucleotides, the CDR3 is TGTGCCAGCAGCCCACAAACGCACAGCTCTGGAAACACCATATATTTT. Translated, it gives CASSPQTHSSGNTIYF.

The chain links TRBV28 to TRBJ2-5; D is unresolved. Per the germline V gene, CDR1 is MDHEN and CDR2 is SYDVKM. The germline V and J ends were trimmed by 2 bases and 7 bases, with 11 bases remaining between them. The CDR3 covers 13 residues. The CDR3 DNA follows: TGTGCCAGCAGTTTAGCGGTGGTGGGGACCCAGTACTTC. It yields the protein CASSLAVVGTQYF.

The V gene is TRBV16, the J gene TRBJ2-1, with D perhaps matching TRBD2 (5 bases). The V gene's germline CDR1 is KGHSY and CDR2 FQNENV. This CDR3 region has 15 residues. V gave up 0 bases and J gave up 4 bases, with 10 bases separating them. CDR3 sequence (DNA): TGTGCCAGCAGCCAATCGGAAGCGGAGTACAATGAGCAGTTCTTC. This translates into CASSQSEAEYNEQFF.

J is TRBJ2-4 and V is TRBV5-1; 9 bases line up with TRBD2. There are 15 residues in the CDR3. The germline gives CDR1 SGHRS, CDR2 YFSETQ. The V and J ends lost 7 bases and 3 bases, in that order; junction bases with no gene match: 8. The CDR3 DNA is TGCGCCAGCGCAGAGGCGGGAGGGGGCAAAAACATTCAGTACTTC. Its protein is CASAEAGGGKNIQYF.